What follows describes a single TCR beta chain. There is no known antigen for this receptor. Per-nucleotide qualities are absent, and no much larger clonotype sits a single base away. These data are taken from a study of control samples from healthy donors and cancer patients (dated by TCRdb to about 2020). From V the trimming removes 6 bases and from J it removes 2 bases, while the gene matches leave 5 bases of the junction unaccounted for. Including the terminal cysteine and phenylalanine, the CDR3 comprises 15 residues. The entry retains the CDR3 DNA only, 45 bases that are in frame from base 1. From the germline V gene (reference sequence), CDR1 is MNHEY and CDR2 is SMNVEV. Preparation of the library involved the immunoSEQ multiplex PCR assay. Entries here come from immuneACCESS through TCRdb and include only in-frame sequences with V and J called. Some clones fail to appear in such tables; in the studies checked, an unresolved V gene covers under half of the shortfall, and the cause of the remainder is unknown. The sample yields 140,000 to 150,000 clones; about 89% were counted once. About 4.9% of the sample rests with the top ten.

The V and J segments used are TRBV27 and TRBJ1-1; 11 bases in between match TRBD1. The sequence derives from a man aged 25 to 40 in good health. Sequencing was carried out using blood. The encoded CDR3 is CASRRTGGINTEAFF. Here is the DNA: TGTGCCAGCAGGAGGACAGGGGGCATCAACACTGAAGCTTTCTTT.